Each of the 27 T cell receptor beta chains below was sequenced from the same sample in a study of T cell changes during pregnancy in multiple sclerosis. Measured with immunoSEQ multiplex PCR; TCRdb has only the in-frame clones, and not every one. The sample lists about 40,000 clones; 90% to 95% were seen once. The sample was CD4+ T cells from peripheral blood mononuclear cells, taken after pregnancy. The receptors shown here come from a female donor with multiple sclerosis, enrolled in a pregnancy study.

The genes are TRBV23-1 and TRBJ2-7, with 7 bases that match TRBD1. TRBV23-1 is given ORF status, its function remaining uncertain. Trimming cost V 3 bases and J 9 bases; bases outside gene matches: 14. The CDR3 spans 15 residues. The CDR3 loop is CASSQSWTGPPRQYF. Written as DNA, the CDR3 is TGCGCCAGCAGTCAGTCCTGGACAGGCCCTCCCAGGCAGTACTTC.

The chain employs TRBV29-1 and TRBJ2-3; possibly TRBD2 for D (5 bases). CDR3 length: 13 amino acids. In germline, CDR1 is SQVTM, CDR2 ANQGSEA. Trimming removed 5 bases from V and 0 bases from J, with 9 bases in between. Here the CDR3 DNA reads TGCAGCGTTCCAAGCGGCAGCACAGATACGCAGTATTTT. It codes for CSVPSGSTDTQYF.

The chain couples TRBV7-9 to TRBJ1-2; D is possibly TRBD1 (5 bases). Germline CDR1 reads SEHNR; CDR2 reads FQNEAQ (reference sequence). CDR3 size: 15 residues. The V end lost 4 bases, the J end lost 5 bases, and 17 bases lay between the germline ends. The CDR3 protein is CASSSPARGGYGYTF. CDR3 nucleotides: TGTGCCAGCAGCTCTCCCGCCCGGGGGGGATATGGCTACACCTTC.

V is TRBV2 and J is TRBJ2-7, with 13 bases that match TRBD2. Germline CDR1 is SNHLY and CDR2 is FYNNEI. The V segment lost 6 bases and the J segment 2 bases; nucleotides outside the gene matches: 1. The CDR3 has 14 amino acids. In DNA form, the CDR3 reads TGTGCCAGCAGAGGACTAGCGGGGGCCTACGAGCAGTACTTC. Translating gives CASRGLAGAYEQYF.

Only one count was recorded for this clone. The CDR3 nucleotides read TGTGCCAGCAGCCCCACAGGGAGGGTAGAGACCCAGTACTTC. This gives the protein CASSPTGRVETQYF. This sequence joins TRBV11-2 and TRBJ2-5; the D gene is possibly TRBD2 (7 bases). Germline CDR1 reads SGHAT; CDR2 reads FQNNGV. V dropped 5 bases and J dropped 4 bases, with 14 bases sitting between them. The CDR3 runs to 14 residues.

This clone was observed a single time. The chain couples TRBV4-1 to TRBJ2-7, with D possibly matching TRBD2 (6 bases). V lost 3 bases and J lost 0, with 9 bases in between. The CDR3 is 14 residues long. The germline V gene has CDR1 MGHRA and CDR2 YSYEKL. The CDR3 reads CASSQGTVSYEQYF. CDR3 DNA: TGCGCCAGCAGCCAGGGGACTGTCTCCTACGAGCAGTACTTC.

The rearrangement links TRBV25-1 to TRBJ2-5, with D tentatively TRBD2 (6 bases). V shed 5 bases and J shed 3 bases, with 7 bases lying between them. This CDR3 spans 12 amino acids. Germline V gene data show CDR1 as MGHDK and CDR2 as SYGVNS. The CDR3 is CASSRGKETQYF. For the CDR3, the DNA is TGTGCCAGCAGTCGGGGGAAAGAGACCCAGTACTTC. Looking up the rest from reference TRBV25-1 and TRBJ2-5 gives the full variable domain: EADIYQTPRYLVIGTGKKITLECSQTMGHDKMYWYQQDPGMELHLIHYSYGVNSTEKGDLSSESTVSRIRTEHFPLTLESARPSHTSQYLCASSRGKETQYFGPGTRLLVL.

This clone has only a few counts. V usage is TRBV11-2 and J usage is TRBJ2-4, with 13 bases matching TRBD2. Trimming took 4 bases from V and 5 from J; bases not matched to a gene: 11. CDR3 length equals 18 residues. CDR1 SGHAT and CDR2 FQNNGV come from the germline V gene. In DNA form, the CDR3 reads TGTGCCAGCAGCTCGAGACTAGCGGGGGGATTCGGGGAAAACATTCAGTACTTC. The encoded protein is CASSSRLAGGFGENIQYF.

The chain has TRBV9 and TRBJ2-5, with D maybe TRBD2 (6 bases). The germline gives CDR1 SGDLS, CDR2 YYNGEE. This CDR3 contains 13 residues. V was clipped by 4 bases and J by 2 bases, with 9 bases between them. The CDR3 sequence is CASSPGGQETQYF. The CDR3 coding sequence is TGTGCCAGCAGCCCAGGAGGGCAAGAGACCCAGTACTTC.

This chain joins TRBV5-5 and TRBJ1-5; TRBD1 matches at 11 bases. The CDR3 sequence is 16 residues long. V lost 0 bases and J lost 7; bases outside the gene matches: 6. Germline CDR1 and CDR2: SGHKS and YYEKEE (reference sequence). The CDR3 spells CASSLGGTGGGQPQHF. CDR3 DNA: TGTGCCAGCAGCTTGGGCGGGACAGGGGGTGGACAGCCCCAGCATTTT.

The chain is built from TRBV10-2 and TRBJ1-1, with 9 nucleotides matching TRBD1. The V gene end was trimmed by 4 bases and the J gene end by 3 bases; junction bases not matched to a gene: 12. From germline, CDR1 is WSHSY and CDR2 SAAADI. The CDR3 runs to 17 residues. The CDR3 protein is CASSAPGQGMGDTEAFF. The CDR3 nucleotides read TGCGCCAGCAGTGCGCCGGGACAGGGAATGGGGGACACTGAAGCTTTCTTT.

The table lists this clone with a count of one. CDR3 in DNA: TGCGCCAGTGGTTGCGAACCGAAAAACATTCAGTACTTC. This translates into CASGCEPKNIQYF. The chain uses TRBV10-1 and TRBJ2-4; D remains unclear. Germline CDR1 and CDR2: WNHNN and SYGVQD (reference sequence). This CDR3 contains 13 residues. The V gene lost 9 bases and the J gene lost 4 bases, with 13 bases spanning the gap.

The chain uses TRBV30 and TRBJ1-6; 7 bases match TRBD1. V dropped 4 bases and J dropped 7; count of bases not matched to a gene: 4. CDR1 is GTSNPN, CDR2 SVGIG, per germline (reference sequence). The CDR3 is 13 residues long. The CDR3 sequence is CAWKTGLNSPLHF. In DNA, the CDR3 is TGTGCCTGGAAGACAGGGCTGAATTCACCCCTCCACTTT. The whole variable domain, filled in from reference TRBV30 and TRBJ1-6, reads SQTIHQWPATLVQPVGSPLSLECTVEGTSNPNLYWYRQAAGRGLQLLFYSVGIGQISSEVPQNLSASRPQDRQFILSSKKLLLSDSGFYLCAWKTGLNSPLHFGNGTRLTVT.

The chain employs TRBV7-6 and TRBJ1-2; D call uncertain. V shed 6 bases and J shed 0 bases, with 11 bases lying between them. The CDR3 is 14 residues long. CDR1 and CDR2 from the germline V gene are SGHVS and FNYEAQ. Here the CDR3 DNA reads TGTGCCAGCAGACCACTTGGAGCTAACTATGGCTACACCTTC. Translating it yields CASRPLGANYGYTF.

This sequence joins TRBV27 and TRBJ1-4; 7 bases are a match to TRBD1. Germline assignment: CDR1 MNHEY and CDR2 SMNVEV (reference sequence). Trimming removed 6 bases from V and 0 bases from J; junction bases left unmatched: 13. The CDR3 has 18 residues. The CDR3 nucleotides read TGTGCCAGCAGGCCCCCGGGACAGTCGTTTGCAACTAATGAAAAACTGTTTTTT. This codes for CASRPPGQSFATNEKLFF.

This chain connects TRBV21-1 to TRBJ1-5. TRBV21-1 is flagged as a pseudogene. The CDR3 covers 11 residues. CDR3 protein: CASSTREPQHF. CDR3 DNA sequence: TGTGCCAGCAGCACGAGGGAGCCCCAGCATTTT.

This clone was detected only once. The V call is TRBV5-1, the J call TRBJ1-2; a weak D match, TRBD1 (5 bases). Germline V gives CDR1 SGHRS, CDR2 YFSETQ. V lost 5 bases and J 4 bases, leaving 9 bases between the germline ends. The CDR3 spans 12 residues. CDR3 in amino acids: CASRTDRYGYTF. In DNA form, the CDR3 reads TGCGCCAGCAGGACAGACCGCTATGGCTACACCTTC.

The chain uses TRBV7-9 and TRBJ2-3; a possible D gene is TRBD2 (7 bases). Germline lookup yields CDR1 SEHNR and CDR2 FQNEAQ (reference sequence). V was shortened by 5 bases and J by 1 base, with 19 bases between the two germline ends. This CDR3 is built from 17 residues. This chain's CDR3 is CASSPPGGGVGTDTQYF. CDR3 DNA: TGTGCCAGCAGCCCCCCGGGGGGCGGGGTTGGCACAGATACGCAGTATTTT.

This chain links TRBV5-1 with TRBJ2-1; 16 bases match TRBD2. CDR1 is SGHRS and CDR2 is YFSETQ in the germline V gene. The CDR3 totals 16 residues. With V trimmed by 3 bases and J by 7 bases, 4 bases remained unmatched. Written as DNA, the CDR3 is TGCGCCAGCAGCTCGGGACTAGCGGGGGGGCCGAATGAGCAGTTCTTC. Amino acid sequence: CASSSGLAGGPNEQFF.

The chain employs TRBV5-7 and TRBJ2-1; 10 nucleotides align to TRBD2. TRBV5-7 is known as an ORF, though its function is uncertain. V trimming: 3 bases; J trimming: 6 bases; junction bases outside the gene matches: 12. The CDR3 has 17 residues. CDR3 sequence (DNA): TGTGCCAGCAGCTCCCAGACAACTAGCGGGGTTGGCAATGAGCAGTTCTTC. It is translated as CASSSQTTSGVGNEQFF.

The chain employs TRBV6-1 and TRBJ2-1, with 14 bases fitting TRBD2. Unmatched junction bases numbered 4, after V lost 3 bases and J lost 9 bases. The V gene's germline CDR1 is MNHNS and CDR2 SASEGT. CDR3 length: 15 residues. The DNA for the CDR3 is TGTGCCAGCAGTGAGACTAGCGGGGGGGCGATTGAGCAGTTCTTC. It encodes CASSETSGGAIEQFF.

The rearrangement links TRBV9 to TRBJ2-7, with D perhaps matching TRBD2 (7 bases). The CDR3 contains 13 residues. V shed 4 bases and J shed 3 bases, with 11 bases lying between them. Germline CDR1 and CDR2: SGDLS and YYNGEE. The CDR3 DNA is TGTGCCAGCAGCTTAGGGGGGGGCTACGAGCAGTACTTC. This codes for CASSLGGGYEQYF.

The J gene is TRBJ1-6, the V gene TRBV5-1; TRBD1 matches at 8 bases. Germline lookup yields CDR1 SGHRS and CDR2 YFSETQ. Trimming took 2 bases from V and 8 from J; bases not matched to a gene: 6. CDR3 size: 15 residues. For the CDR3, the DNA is TGCGCCAGCAGCTTATCTCCAGGGGGCGATTCACCCCTCCACTTT. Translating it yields CASSLSPGGDSPLHF. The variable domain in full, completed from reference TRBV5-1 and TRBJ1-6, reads KAGVTQTPRYLIKTRGQQVTLSCSPISGHRSVSWYQQTPGQGLQFLFEYFSETQRNKGNFPGRFSGRQFSNSRSEMNVSTLELGDSALYLCASSLSPGGDSPLHFGNGTRLTVT.

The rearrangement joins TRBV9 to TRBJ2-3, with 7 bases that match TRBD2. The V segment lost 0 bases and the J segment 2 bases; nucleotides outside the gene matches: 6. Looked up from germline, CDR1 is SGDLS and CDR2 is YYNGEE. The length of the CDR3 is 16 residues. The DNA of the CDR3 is TGTGCCAGCAGCGTAGGGGCAGCGGGAAACACAGATACGCAGTATTTT. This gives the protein CASSVGAAGNTDTQYF.

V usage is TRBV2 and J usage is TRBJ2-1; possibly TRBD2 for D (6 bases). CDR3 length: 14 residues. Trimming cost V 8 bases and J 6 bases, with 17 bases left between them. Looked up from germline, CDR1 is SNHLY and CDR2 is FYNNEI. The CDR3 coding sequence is TGTGCCAGCTTTGAAGGGGACTCGATCAATGAGCAGTTCTTC. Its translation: CASFEGDSINEQFF.

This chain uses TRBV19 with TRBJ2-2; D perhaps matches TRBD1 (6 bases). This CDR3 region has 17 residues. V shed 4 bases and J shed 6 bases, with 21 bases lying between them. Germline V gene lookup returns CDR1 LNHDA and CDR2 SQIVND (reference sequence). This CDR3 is CASSRNFGTPGSGELFF. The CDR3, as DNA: TGTGCCAGTAGTAGGAATTTCGGGACACCCGGTTCCGGGGAGCTGTTTTTT.

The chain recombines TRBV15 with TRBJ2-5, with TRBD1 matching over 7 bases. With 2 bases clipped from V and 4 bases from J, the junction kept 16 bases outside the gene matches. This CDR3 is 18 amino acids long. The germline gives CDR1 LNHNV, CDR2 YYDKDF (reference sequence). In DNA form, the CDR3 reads TGTGCCACCAGCAGAACCCAATTAACGACAGGGATCGGAGAGACCCAGTACTTC. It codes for CATSRTQLTTGIGETQYF.